This T cell receptor beta chain is drawn from a study of control samples from healthy donors and cancer patients. Germline CDR1 and CDR2: SEHNR and FQNEAQ (reference sequence). This CDR3 contains 13 residues. V lost 3 bases and J 9 bases, leaving 12 bases between the germline ends. Generated by immunoSEQ multiplex PCR, the TCRdb table keeps only in-frame clones and is missing some. The repertoire holds about 150,000 clones, with around 86% as singletons. The chain has TRBV7-9 and TRBJ2-1, with D hard to call. The sequence was obtained from a man under 40 in good health. Sequencing was done on a sample of blood. The CDR3 sequence is CASSLQAPREQFF. CDR3 bases: TGTGCCAGCAGCTTGCAAGCCCCCCGTGAGCAGTTCTTC. Using reference TRBV7-9 and TRBJ2-1 for the parts outside the CDR3, the full variable domain is DTGVSQNPRHKITKRGQNVTFRCDPISEHNRLYWYRQTLGQGPEFLTYFQNEAQLEKSRLLSDRFSAERPKGSFSTLEIQRTEQGDSAMYLCASSLQAPREQFFGPGTRLTVL.